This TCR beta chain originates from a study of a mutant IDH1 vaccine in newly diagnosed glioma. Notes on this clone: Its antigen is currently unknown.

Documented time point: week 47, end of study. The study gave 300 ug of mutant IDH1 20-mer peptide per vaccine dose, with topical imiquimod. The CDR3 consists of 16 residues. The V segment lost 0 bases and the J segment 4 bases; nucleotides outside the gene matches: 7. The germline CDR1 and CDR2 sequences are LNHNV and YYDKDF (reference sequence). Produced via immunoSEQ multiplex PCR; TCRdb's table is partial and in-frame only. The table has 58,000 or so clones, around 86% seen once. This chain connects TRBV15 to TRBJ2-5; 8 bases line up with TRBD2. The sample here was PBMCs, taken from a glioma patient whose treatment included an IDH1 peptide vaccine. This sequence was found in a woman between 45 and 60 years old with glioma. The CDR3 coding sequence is TGTGCCACCAGCAGAGATCCAGCGGGGGCCGCAGAGACCCAGTACTTC. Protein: CATSRDPAGAAETQYF.